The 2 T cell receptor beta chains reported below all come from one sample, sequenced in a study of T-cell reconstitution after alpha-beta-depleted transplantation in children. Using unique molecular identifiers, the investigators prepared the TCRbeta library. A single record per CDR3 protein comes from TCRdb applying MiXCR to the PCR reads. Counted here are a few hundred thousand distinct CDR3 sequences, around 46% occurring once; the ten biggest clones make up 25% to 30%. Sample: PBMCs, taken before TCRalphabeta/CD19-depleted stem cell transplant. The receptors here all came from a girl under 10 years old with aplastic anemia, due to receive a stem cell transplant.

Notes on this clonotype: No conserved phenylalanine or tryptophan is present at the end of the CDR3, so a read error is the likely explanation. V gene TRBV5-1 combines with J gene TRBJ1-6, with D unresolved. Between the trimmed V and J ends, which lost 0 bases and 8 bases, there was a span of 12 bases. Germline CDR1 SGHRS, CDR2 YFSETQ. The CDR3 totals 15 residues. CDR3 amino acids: CASSLDRPLDSPLHS. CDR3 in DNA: TGCGCCAGCAGCTTGGATCGGCCCCTTGATTCACCCCTCCACTCT.

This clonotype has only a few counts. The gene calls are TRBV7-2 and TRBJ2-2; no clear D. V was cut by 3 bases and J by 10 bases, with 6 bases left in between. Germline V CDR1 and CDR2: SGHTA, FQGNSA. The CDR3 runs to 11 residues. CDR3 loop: CASSFLTELFF. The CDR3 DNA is TGTGCCAGCAGCTTTTTAACGGAGCTGTTTTTT.